Presented here are 10 T cell receptor beta chains from one specimen sequenced in a study of cytomegalovirus exposure and HLA in healthy donors. The PCR employed 60 Vbeta primers together with 13 Jbeta primers. Here immunoSEQ multiplex PCR was the method, and the copy in TCRdb shows in-frame clones only, minus some. The data contain approximately 160,000 clones, 80% of them singletons. The material sequenced was PBMCs. These receptors came from a man aged 18-30 years in good health and CMV-seropositive.

The chain has TRBV6-1 and TRBJ1-2; no clear D. Looked up from germline, CDR1 is MNHNS and CDR2 is SASEGT. Trimming pared 4 bases from V and 6 bases from J, leaving 18 bases between. CDR3 length: 15 amino acids. CDR3 nucleotides: TGTGCCAGCAGTGCCTGGGCCTCGGGGAGGGATGGCTACACCTTC. This codes for CASSAWASGRDGYTF.

The J gene is TRBJ1-1, the V gene TRBV25-1, with D unclear. V lost 8 bases and J lost 7, with 17 bases in between. Germline V gives CDR1 MGHDK, CDR2 SYGVNS. The CDR3 runs 13 residues. In DNA, the CDR3 is TGTGCCAGCGCCTTTTATAATTCGGGTGAAGCTTTCTTT. Encoded protein: CASAFYNSGEAFF.

The V call is TRBV7-2, the J call TRBJ1-2; no definite D call. CDR1 SGHTA and CDR2 FQGNSA come from the germline V gene. Trimming left V 3 bases short and J 14 bases short, with 19 bases between. The CDR3 extends over 13 amino acids. CDR3 sequence reads: CASSFDNLWHWTF. CDR3 nucleotide sequence: TGTGCCAGCAGCTTCGACAATCTATGGCATTGGACCTTC.

This clone occurred a few times. This rearrangement joins TRBV6-1 to TRBJ2-7, with D maybe TRBD2 (6 bases). The V gene's germline CDR1 is MNHNS and CDR2 SASEGT. This CDR3 has 15 residues. Trimming stripped 0 bases from V and 2 bases from J, with 11 bases between. Here the CDR3 DNA reads TGTGCCAGCAGTGAAGCAGCGGGTGCTACCTACGAGCAGTACTTC. This encodes CASSEAAGATYEQYF.

This sequence joins TRBV19 and TRBJ2-7, with 9 nucleotides matching TRBD2. Germline V gene lookup returns CDR1 LNHDA and CDR2 SQIVND (reference sequence). Trimming at V came to 3 bases and at J to 4 bases, leaving 4 bases not matched to a gene. This CDR3 comprises 14 residues. The CDR3 protein is CASSIAGGPYEQYF. CDR3 nucleotide sequence: TGTGCCAGTAGTATTGCGGGAGGGCCATACGAGCAGTACTTC.

The chain joins TRBV19 to TRBJ2-1; 7 nucleotides line up with TRBD2. This CDR3 is 16 amino acids long. The germline V gene has CDR1 LNHDA and CDR2 SQIVND (reference sequence). Unmatched junction bases numbered 17, after V lost 7 bases and J lost 8 bases. CDR3 protein: CASTPSRRERRHEQFF. Written as DNA, the CDR3 is TGTGCCAGTACTCCCTCCCGGCGGGAGAGGCGCCATGAGCAGTTCTTC.

Comments on this clone: Other DNA variants within this sample encode the same CDR3. The chain combines TRBV5-6 with TRBJ2-1, with 7 bases that match TRBD1. Per germline, CDR1 SGHDT and CDR2 YYEEEE. This CDR3 has 13 residues. V dropped 0 bases and J dropped 6; count of bases not matched to a gene: 0. CDR3 sequence: CASSLGTGNEQFF. In nucleotides, the CDR3 is TGTGCCAGCAGCTTGGGGACAGGCAATGAGCAGTTCTTC. Full variable domain (remainder filled in from reference TRBV5-6 and TRBJ2-1): DAGVTQSPTHLIKTRGQQVTLRCSPKSGHDTVSWYQQALGQGPQFIFQYYEEEERQRGNFPDRFSGHQFPNYSSELNVNALLLGDSALYLCASSLGTGNEQFFGPGTRLTVL.

The rearrangement links TRBV6-1 to TRBJ1-2; D is perhaps TRBD1 (5 bases). This CDR3 has 15 amino acids. Germline V gene sequence: CDR1 MNHNS, CDR2 SASEGT. V lost 3 bases to trimming and J lost 4 bases, with 15 bases between them. This CDR3 is CASSDQGATFYGYTF. The CDR3 coding sequence is TGTGCCAGCAGTGACCAGGGTGCCACCTTCTATGGCTACACCTTC.

The rearrangement joins TRBV4-2 to TRBJ1-4, with 7 bases identical to TRBD1. Looked up from germline, CDR1 is LGHNA and CDR2 is YNFKEQ. J lost 0 bases, V lost 0 bases, and 4 bases had no gene match. The CDR3 loop spans 17 amino acids. CDR3 bases: TGTGCCAGCAGCCAAGATCTAGGGGGCACAACTAATGAAAAACTGTTTTTT. It is translated as CASSQDLGGTTNEKLFF.

The genes are TRBV5-1 and TRBJ2-1, with 16 bases identical to TRBD2. With V trimmed by 5 bases and J by 1 base, 15 bases remained unmatched. This CDR3 spans 21 amino acids. In germline, CDR1 is SGHRS, CDR2 YFSETQ. In nucleotides, the CDR3 is TGCGCCAGCAGTGTGACGCCCCCGGGACTAGCGGGAGGGGGGTCCTACAATGAGCAGTTCTTC. Translation: CASSVTPPGLAGGGSYNEQFF.